This TCR beta chain comes out of a study of vaccination and CD4 T cells after COVID-19. The CDR3 spans 15 residues. Trimming cost V 8 bases and J 1 base; bases outside gene matches: 8. Germline-derived CDR1 and CDR2 are MNHNS and SASEGT. The study's findings and limits: The study found median SARS-CoV-2-reactive clonotypes rising from 21 to 38, not significantly.

Documented treatment: roughly ten-day PBMC culture with coronavirus spike peptide pools or control peptides (ViraFEST assay). When 10 days of culture had elapsed, CD4+ T cells were isolated by negative selection. Notes on this clonotype: Its target is unknown.

The assay that was used to sequence DNA from cultured CD4+ T cells was the Oncomine TCR Beta short-read assay. From cultured CD4+ T cells, genomic DNA was extracted. One entry per CDR3 protein results from TCRdb running MiXCR on the PCR reads. This table holds fewer than 8,000 distinct CDR3 sequences, about 47% found once. The sample consisted of CD4+ T cells from blood, cultured in vitro. V usage is TRBV6-1 and J usage is TRBJ2-1; TRBD2 matches at 7 bases. The source is a human donor who had recovered from COVID-19. In DNA, the CDR3 is TGTGCCAGCGCCCAGAGGACTAGGTCCTACAATGAGCAGTTCTTC. Its protein is CASAQRTRSYNEQFF.